This entry lists 22 T cell receptor beta chains sequenced from one sample in a study of T-cell memory formation after mild COVID-19. TCRdb fed the 5' RACE reads into MiXCR, producing one record per CDR3 protein. This table has 110,000 or so distinct CDR3 sequences, 22% appearing once. The sequencing input was PBMCs or a T cell subset sorted from them (not recorded which). These receptors all come from a man younger than 35 who had mild COVID-19 (a few samples of this study predate the infection). Cell type and time point are not known.

The chain couples TRBV6-5 to TRBJ2-7; 8 bases are a match to TRBD1. Germline V lookup: CDR1 MNHEY, CDR2 SVGAGI. The CDR3 covers 16 residues. The V and J ends lost 6 bases and 4 bases, in that order; junction bases with no gene match: 14. Here the CDR3 reads CASSLHRQGISYEQYF. For the CDR3, the DNA is TGTGCCAGCAGCCTTCATAGACAGGGGATTTCGTACGAGCAGTACTTC.

The V gene is TRBV6-5, the J gene TRBJ1-1; D possibly corresponds to TRBD1 (5 bases). CDR1 is MNHEY and CDR2 is SVGAGI in the germline V gene. This CDR3 is 13 amino acids long. Deletions cut 2 bases from V and 7 bases from J, with 11 bases between. The CDR3 sequence: CASSYRQGGEAFF. The CDR3 nucleotides are TGTGCCAGCAGTTACCGGCAGGGAGGTGAAGCTTTCTTT.

This chain uses TRBV6-4 with TRBJ2-3; D is unresolved. The V gene's germline CDR1 is MRHNA and CDR2 SNTAGT. Trimming removed 3 bases at V and 0 bases at J, with 4 bases between. The CDR3 has 13 amino acids. As DNA, the CDR3 is TGTGCCAGCAGTGAGTTTAGCACAGATACGCAGTATTTT. Translated: CASSEFSTDTQYF.

The chain joins TRBV4-3 to TRBJ2-7; the D gene is possibly TRBD2 (5 bases). Trimming stripped 2 bases from V and 0 bases from J, with 17 bases between. Germline CDR1 LGHNA, CDR2 YSLEER. This CDR3 is built from 17 residues. This CDR3 reads CASSQRAFRESSYEQYF. The CDR3 DNA follows: TGCGCCAGCAGCCAACGGGCCTTTAGGGAGAGCTCCTACGAGCAGTACTTC.

This clonotype was seen only a few times. The chain has TRBV6-6 and TRBJ2-7; D is undetermined. This CDR3 contains 13 residues. V was clipped by 4 bases and J by 1 base, with 8 bases between them. From germline, CDR1 is MNHNY and CDR2 SVGAGI (reference sequence). CDR3: CASSSSGSYEQYV. CDR3 bases: TGTGCCAGCAGTTCCTCCGGTTCCTACGAGCAGTACGTC.

This clonotype was counted only a few times. Written as DNA, the CDR3 is TGTGCCAGCGGCCCTCGCGGGACAGGGATATACGAGCAGTACGTC. This translates into CASGPRGTGIYEQYV. V gene TRBV5-5 combines with J gene TRBJ2-7; 9 nucleotides line up with TRBD1. The CDR3 runs 15 residues. J lost 4 bases, V lost 7 bases, and 12 bases had no gene match. Per the germline V gene, CDR1 is SGHKS and CDR2 is YYEKEE (reference sequence).

V and J are TRBV2 and TRBJ1-1; 7 positions agree with TRBD1. V was clipped by 5 bases and J by 7 bases; unmatched bases: 10. Germline V lookup: CDR1 SNHLY, CDR2 FYNNEI. The CDR3 is 14 residues long. This chain's CDR3 is CASSRRGRGDEAFF. The CDR3 DNA follows: TGTGCCAGCAGTAGACGAGGCAGGGGGGATGAAGCTTTCTTT.

This rearrangement joins TRBV6-5 to TRBJ2-1, with 11 positions matching TRBD2. Trimming at V came to 6 bases and at J to 9 bases, leaving 7 bases not matched to a gene. Germline V gene sequence: CDR1 MNHEY, CDR2 SVGAGI. The CDR3 is 14 amino acids. CDR3: CASSETSGVSEQFF. As DNA, the CDR3 is TGTGCCAGCAGCGAGACTAGCGGGGTGAGTGAGCAGTTCTTC.

There are a few counts of this clonotype. The genes are TRBV6-2 or TRBV6-3 and TRBJ1-1; unclear D gene. V shed 2 bases and J shed 4 bases, with 11 bases lying between them. The CDR3 covers 14 residues. Germline CDR1 reads MNHEY; CDR2 reads SVGEGT. The CDR3 DNA reads TGTGCCAGCAGTTACGCAGGTATCGGCACTGAAGCTTTCTTT. It yields the protein CASSYAGIGTEAFF.

In this sample, this clonotype turned up a few times. The chain combines TRBV12-3 or TRBV12-4 with TRBJ2-5, with D perhaps TRBD1 (6 bases). CDR3 length equals 13 residues. Trimming removed 7 bases from V and 8 bases from J, with 17 bases in between. Here the CDR3 reads CASTPDPGVTQYF. In DNA form, the CDR3 reads TGTGCCAGCACCCCGGACCCAGGGGTCACCCAGTACTTC.

J is TRBJ2-1 and V is TRBV3-1; 11 bases map to TRBD2. V shed 5 bases, J shed 9 bases, and the junction held 6 bases outside the gene matches. The germline CDR1 and CDR2 sequences are LGHDT and YNNKEL (reference sequence). This CDR3 is built from 14 residues. CDR3 DNA: TGTGCCAGCAGCAAGACTAGCGGGGCGGGTGAGCAGTTCTTC. This translates into CASSKTSGAGEQFF.

This clonotype was seen a few times. J is TRBJ2-5 and V is TRBV7-9; D may be TRBD1 (5 bases). The V and J ends lost 5 bases and 4 bases respectively, with 20 bases between them. The germline V gene encodes CDR1 SEHNR and CDR2 FQNEAQ (reference sequence). This CDR3 has 16 residues. CDR3 bases: TGTGCCAGCAGCCCACCGGGTAGGGGTCCGGGAGAGACCCAGTACTTC. It translates to CASSPPGRGPGETQYF.

The CDR3 DNA sequence: TGTGCCAGCAGTTACGTCGGGGTGGGCACTGAAGCTTTCTTT. Its translation: CASSYVGVGTEAFF. The gene calls are TRBV6-2 or TRBV6-3 and TRBJ1-1, with D uncertain. There are 14 residues in the CDR3. V was trimmed by 2 bases and J by 4 bases, leaving 11 bases between them. Germline CDR1 and CDR2: MNHEY and SVGEGT.

A few counts support this clonotype. The chain combines TRBV10-3 with TRBJ1-2; possibly TRBD1 for D (6 bases). The CDR3 is made up of 14 amino acids. Germline-derived CDR1 and CDR2 are ENHRY and SYGVKD. V was shortened by 11 bases and J by 1 base, with 17 bases between the two germline ends. CDR3 region: CAHNTAGVNYGYTF. The DNA for the CDR3 is TGTGCCCACAACACGGCAGGGGTTAACTATGGCTACACCTTC.

The J gene is TRBJ2-3, the V gene TRBV5-1; TRBD1 matches 10 bases. V lost 5 bases to trimming and J lost 1 base; unmatched junction nucleotides: 7. Germline V gene data show CDR1 as SGHRS and CDR2 as YFSETQ. The CDR3 contains 16 residues. The CDR3 sequence: CASSRDRGGGTDTQYF. The CDR3 nucleotides read TGCGCCAGCAGTCGGGACAGGGGAGGTGGCACAGATACGCAGTATTTT.

V and J are TRBV4-3 and TRBJ1-1; TRBD1 matches 7 bases. This CDR3 is built from 17 residues. CDR1 and CDR2 (germline): LGHNA, YSLEER. Trimming removed 2 bases from V and 1 base from J; junction bases left unmatched: 10. CDR3 coding DNA: TGCGCCAGCAGCCAAAAGTGGACAGGAGTGGAGAACACTGAAGCTTTCTTT. This encodes CASSQKWTGVENTEAFF.

The CDR3 reads CSANRNTGELFF. Written as DNA, the CDR3 is TGCAGTGCTAACAGGAACACCGGGGAGCTGTTTTTT. V gene TRBV20-1 combines with J gene TRBJ2-2; D remains ambiguous. Trimming shortened V by 4 bases and J by 1 base, and 4 bases separated the two germline ends. This CDR3 is 12 amino acids long. Looked up from germline, CDR1 is DFQATT and CDR2 is SNEGSKA (reference sequence).

This clonotype occurred a few times. V and J are TRBV7-8 and TRBJ1-1; D unresolved. There are 13 residues in the CDR3. Trimming pared 0 bases from V and 7 bases from J, leaving 9 bases between. Germline values: CDR1 SGHVS, CDR2 FQNEAQ. This CDR3 is CASSLAAGVEAFF. CDR3 in DNA: TGTGCCAGCAGCTTAGCGGCTGGGGTTGAAGCTTTCTTT.

The V gene is TRBV9, the J gene TRBJ2-6, with D uncertain. CDR1 SGDLS and CDR2 YYNGEE come from the germline V gene. This CDR3 region has 16 residues. V dropped 2 bases and J dropped 2 bases, with 11 bases sitting between them. This chain's CDR3 is CASSVGVKPGANVLTF. The CDR3 DNA follows: TGTGCCAGCAGCGTCGGTGTCAAACCTGGGGCCAACGTCCTGACTTTC.

This clonotype was recorded a few times. V usage is TRBV5-1 and J usage is TRBJ1-1; 7 bases map to TRBD1. Germline V gene data show CDR1 as SGHRS and CDR2 as YFSETQ. This CDR3 spans 15 amino acids. V trimming: 3 bases; J trimming: 8 bases; junction bases outside the gene matches: 13. The CDR3 DNA reads as TGCGCCAGCAGCTGGGGCCCCCGGGACAGTCCCGAAGCTTTCTTT. It specifies CASSWGPRDSPEAFF.

This chain links TRBV25-1 with TRBJ1-2; no firm D call. Germline loops: CDR1 MGHDK, CDR2 SYGVNS. The germline V and J ends were trimmed by 0 bases and 4 bases, with 6 bases remaining between them. This CDR3 comprises 13 residues. The CDR3 loop is CASSEYSSYGYTF. The CDR3 DNA is TGTGCCAGCAGTGAATATTCCTCCTATGGCTACACCTTC.

Only a few counts were recorded for this clonotype. For the CDR3, the DNA is TGTGCCAGCAGCCCGAGGATGGGACAGGGCTACAATGAGCAGTTCTTC. Its protein product is CASSPRMGQGYNEQFF. The chain links TRBV9 to TRBJ2-1, with 9 positions matching TRBD1. The trim removed 4 bases at V and 3 bases at J, leaving 8 bases unmatched. CDR3 length equals 16 residues. Germline V gene data show CDR1 as SGDLS and CDR2 as YYNGEE.